This T cell receptor beta chain was recovered during a study of blood T cell repertoires in COVID-19 (dated by TCRdb to between 2020 and 2021). Describing the broader study: The collaborator samples originated in the United States, Italy and Spain and spanned the acute and convalescent phases of COVID-19. The dataset comprised deeply sampled blood TCRbeta repertoires from subjects exposed to, actively infected with, or recovered from COVID-19. The material from the prospective study consisted of cDNA or gDNA derived from T cells, B-cell-depleted T cells, or PBMCs. The samples were drawn from the first 160 participants of the ongoing ImmuneRACE study and from 1,254 subjects provided by 6 global collaborators. Where available, HLA class I and class II types were taken from metadata supplied by the sample provider and were not determined by assay-based typing. A de-identified subject ID, COVID-19 status, age in years and sex were almost always included in the sample metadata. A freely available public database, intended as a resource for researchers studying the immune response to SARS-CoV-2, is where the repertoires were released. What the study reported, not specific to this receptor: The quantity of clinical and demographic metadata differed by source and by participant and was supplied without curation.

A second Seattle source provided samples from volunteer blood donors who had recovered from COVID-19. The collaborating institutions used their own protocols to collect whole blood in K2EDTA tubes. For TCRbeta analysis, collaborator samples were shipped as frozen whole blood, as isolated PBMCs, or as DNA extracted from either sample type. Reading the germline V gene gives CDR1 SGHTA and CDR2 FQGNSA. The germline V end is reduced by 4 bases and the J end by 3 bases; junction bases left unmatched: 2. The CDR3, from cysteine to phenylalanine, totals 14 residues. Just CDR3 DNA is preserved here, 42 bases in frame from base 1. The immunoSEQ Assay, a bias-controlled multiplex PCR, was used to amplify TCRbeta CDR3 regions from genomic DNA. As for how the authors treated the data: The number of nucleated cells in each sample was estimated by amplification of reference gene primers within the assay. Sequence reads were collapsed and filtered to measure the absolute abundance of every unique TCRbeta CDR3 rearrangement. For each sample, productive Simpson clonality was calculated as the square root of Simpson's diversity index over productive rearrangements. The table comes from immuneACCESS by way of TCRdb, which keeps in-frame sequences with V and J called. Part of the clones is missing from these tables; in studies checked, under half for an unresolved V gene and the rest for unknown reasons. The D gene and trimming were derived from the DNA, and the V and J assignments and clone size from that table. The sample table shows 270,000 or so clones, and roughly nine tenths are seen once. The top ten constitute roughly 4.5% of the sample.

On this clone: The antigen it recognizes is unknown. It has no much larger one-base neighbor in the sample; base qualities were not kept.

The specimen sequenced was peripheral blood. This sequence was found in a woman between 40 and 50 years old who had recovered from COVID-19. The chain employs TRBV7-2 and TRBJ1-1; 10 central bases correspond to TRBD1. This receptor carries the CDR3 CASSSDRGHTEAFF. The DNA reads TGTGCCAGCAGCTCAGACAGGGGGCACACTGAAGCTTTCTTT.